This T cell receptor beta chain emerged from a study of OX40 agonist ivuxolimab in advanced cancers. About the investigation overall: Ivuxolimab was an agonistic, fully human IgG2 monoclonal antibody directed against OX40 (CD134), a costimulatory receptor. Peripheral TCRbeta sequencing was intended to test whether TCR sequence diversity was altered and clonal T-cell expansion was caused by ivuxolimab. Intravenous ivuxolimab was administered to patients every 2 weeks at six dose levels: 0.01, 0.1, 0.3, 1.5, 3 and 10 mg/kg. The paper covers the monotherapy dose-escalation part of the phase I ivuxolimab trial, which included N = 52 patients. In the dose-escalation cohort, 70% to 85% of patients were male, and the mean age was 60 years with a range of 23 to 79. Partial responses were achieved by three dose-escalation patients, of whom one had hepatocellular carcinoma and two had cutaneous melanoma. Patients were allowed to have had prior anti-PD-1, anti-PD-L1 or anti-CTLA-4 therapy, and roughly 40% of the dose-escalation patients had been treated with checkpoint inhibitors. Among the 52 dose-escalation patients, around 19 had hepatocellular carcinoma, some 15 melanoma, 9 renal cell carcinoma and 9 head and neck cancer.

Genomic DNA was extracted from sorted cells for sequencing of the TCRbeta CDR3 region. The immunoSEQ Assay was used for sequencing of TCRbeta CDR3 regions. Drawn from immuneACCESS, this table holds only the in-frame rearrangements with V and J called that TCRdb kept. Clones are partly lost; checked studies trace under half to an unresolved V gene and leave the rest unexplained. This sample gives 75,000 to 95,000 clones in total; about 90% of them show up just once. The top ten hold 0.5% to 0.55% of the sample. Results and caveats for the whole study, not just this receptor: After ivuxolimab, more expanded clones were found on average in CD8+ T cells than in CD4+ T cells. At doses from 0.1 to 3.0 mg/kg, clonal expansion was seen in both CD4+ and CD8+ blood T cells between baseline and week 6. Antigen specificity was not determined for the clonally expanded peripheral T cells. In partial responders in the 0.1-3.0 mg/kg groups, normalized peripheral clonal expansion was found to be among the lowest, especially among CD8+ T cells. Low levels of normalized T-cell clonal expansion were also seen in some patients who did not respond.

The trial excluded patients who had a history of autoimmune disease or were on systemic immunosuppression. Peripheral blood for TCR sequencing was collected from all dose cohorts at baseline, on cycle 4 day 1, and on cycle 7 day 1. Samples were obtained from an open-label, multicenter, first-in-human phase I dose-escalation trial of ivuxolimab. Adults with locally advanced or metastatic melanoma, renal cell carcinoma, hepatocellular carcinoma or head and neck squamous cell carcinoma were enrolled in the trial. Before TCR sequencing, CD4+ T cells and CD8+ T cells were sorted from peripheral blood as separate populations. As for this clone: Its antigen is unknown. No per-base quality is available; no much larger clone lies one base away.

Germline trimming amounts to 0 bases on V and 2 bases on J, with 4 as the count of junction bases outside the gene matches. The CDR1 and CDR2 encoded by the germline V gene are ENHRY and SYGVKD. Taken from cysteine to phenylalanine, the CDR3 has 15 residues. Of all the DNA, just the CDR3 is kept, 45 bases in frame from base 1. The chain is made from TRBV10-3 and TRBJ2-7; TRBD1 lines up with 7 middle nucleotides. Sequencing used CD4+ or CD8+ T cells sorted from blood, obtained in a trial of the OX40 agonist ivuxolimab. The clonotype comes from an adult with an advanced solid tumor such as melanoma, head and neck, liver or kidney cancer. The sequence in DNA is TGTGCCATCAGTGAGTCGGGGACAGCTACCTACGAGCAGTACTTC. Translated, this is CAISESGTATYEQYF.